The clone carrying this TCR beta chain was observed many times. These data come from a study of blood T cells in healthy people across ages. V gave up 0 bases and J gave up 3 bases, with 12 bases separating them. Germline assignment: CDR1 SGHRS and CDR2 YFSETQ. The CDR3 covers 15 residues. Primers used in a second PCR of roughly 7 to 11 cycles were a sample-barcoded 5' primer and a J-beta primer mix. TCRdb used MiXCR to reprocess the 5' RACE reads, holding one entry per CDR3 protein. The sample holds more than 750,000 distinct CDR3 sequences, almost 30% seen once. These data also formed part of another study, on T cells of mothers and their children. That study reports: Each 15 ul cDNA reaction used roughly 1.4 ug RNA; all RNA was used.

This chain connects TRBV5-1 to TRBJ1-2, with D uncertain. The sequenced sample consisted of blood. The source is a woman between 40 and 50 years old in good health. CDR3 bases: TGCGCCAGCAGCTTGGAACTACGCTCTTACTATGGCTACACCTTC. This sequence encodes CASSLELRSYYGYTF.